This passage covers 2 T cell receptor beta chains from one sample sequenced in a study of T-cell reconstitution after alpha-beta-depleted transplantation in children. Preparation of the TCRbeta library involved a method that used unique molecular identifiers. TCRdb reanalysed the PCR reads using MiXCR and keeps one entry per CDR3 protein. The profile shows 400,000 to 550,000 distinct CDR3 sequences, roughly a tenth of them singletons. The sample here was PBMCs, taken before TCRalphabeta/CD19-depleted stem cell transplant. These receptors originate from a child younger than 10 with inherited bone marrow failure, due to receive a stem cell transplant.

This clonotype was observed at least ten times. The rearrangement joins TRBV7-9 to TRBJ2-3; D is undetermined. The V and J ends lost 4 bases and 2 bases respectively, with 16 bases between them. The CDR3 length is 16 residues. Germline values: CDR1 SEHNR, CDR2 FQNEAQ (reference sequence). The CDR3, as DNA: TGTGCCAGCAGCTCGTTCCAGGATAAACTCACAGATACGCAGTATTTT. Its translation: CASSSFQDKLTDTQYF.

This clonotype occurred many times. This chain connects TRBV13 to TRBJ1-1; no clear D. Trimming shortened V by 4 bases and J by 3 bases, and 15 bases separated the two germline ends. Germline CDR1 reads PRHDT; CDR2 reads FYEKMQ (reference sequence). CDR3 size: 15 residues. In nucleotides, the CDR3 is TGTGCCAGCAGCTCGGTCTTTATGCAAGACACTGAAGCTTTCTTT. Protein sequence: CASSSVFMQDTEAFF.